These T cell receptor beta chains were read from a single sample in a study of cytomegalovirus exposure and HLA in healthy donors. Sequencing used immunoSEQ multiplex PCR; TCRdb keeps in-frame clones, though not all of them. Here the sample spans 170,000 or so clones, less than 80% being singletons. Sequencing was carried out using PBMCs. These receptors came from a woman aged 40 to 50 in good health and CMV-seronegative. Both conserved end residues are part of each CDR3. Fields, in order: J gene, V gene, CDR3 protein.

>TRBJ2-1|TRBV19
CASSISGSAPHEQFF
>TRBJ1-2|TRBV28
CASSPSGQDYGYTF
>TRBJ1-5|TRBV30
CAFDRDSNQPQHF
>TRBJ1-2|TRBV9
CASSPQTGIKTGGYTF
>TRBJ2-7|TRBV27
CASSFSGIGTGPEQYF
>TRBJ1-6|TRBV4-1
CASSQEGRGLNSPLHF
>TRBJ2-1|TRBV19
CASRGLAGSYNEQFF
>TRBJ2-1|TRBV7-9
CASSLRTSGSPYNEQFF
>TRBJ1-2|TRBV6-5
CASSPRGQGVNGYTF
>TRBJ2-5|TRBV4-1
CASSQDVGGTGGGQETQYF
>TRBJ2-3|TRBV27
CASSFGLAGPTDTQYF
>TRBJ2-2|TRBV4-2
CASSQETSGTVAGELFF
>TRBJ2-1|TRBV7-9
CSSGTRIGEQFF
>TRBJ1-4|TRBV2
CASSGDSSGEKLFF
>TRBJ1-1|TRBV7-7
CASSPPHRAGREDTEAFF
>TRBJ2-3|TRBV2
CASTRLTSTDTQYF
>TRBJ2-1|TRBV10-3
CAISESTQGGIGPYNEQFF
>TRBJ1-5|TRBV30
CAWSPDRDQPQHF
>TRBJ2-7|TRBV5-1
CASSLGRTISYEQYF
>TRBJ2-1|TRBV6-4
CASSTAGQLNEQFF
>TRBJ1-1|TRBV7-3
CASSFQGRNTEAFF
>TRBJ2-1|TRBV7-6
CASSLLRTSGSIEQFF